The T cell receptor beta chain under discussion was sequenced for a study of shared clonotypes between healthy human individuals. Study-level background: Per-donor plates numbered three CD4 naive, three CD4 memory, two CD8 naive and one CD8 memory. Study-wide findings and caveats: Several donors shared roughly 5% of their naive CD4 clonotypes.

Assay used: immunoSEQ multiplex PCR; TCRdb lists only in-frame clones, some missing. The sample has roughly 1.5 million clones; approximately 98% are singletons. Regarding this clone: Its antigen is unknown.

This CDR3 spans 18 amino acids. The germline CDR1 and CDR2 sequences are SGHVS and FQNEAQ. Losses at the gene ends were 4 bases for V and 1 base for J; bases not matched to a gene: 16. Sequenced: naive CD4+ T cells sorted from blood. Specified subset: CD45RA+ positively selected. This chain connects TRBV7-8 to TRBJ2-7; TRBD2 matches at 7 bases. This receptor was identified in a man younger than 45 in good health. The CDR3 nucleotides read TGTGCCAGCAGCTCCCTATTGGGGCGAGCGGGGATTTCCTACGAGCAGTACTTC. Its protein is CASSSLLGRAGISYEQYF. The variable domain in full, completed from reference TRBV7-8 and TRBJ2-7, reads GAGVSQSPRYKVAKRGQDVALRCDPISGHVSLFWYQQALGQGPEFLTYFQNEAQLDKSGLPSDRFFAERPEGSVSTLKIQRTQQEDSAVYLCASSSLLGRAGISYEQYFGPGTRLTVT.